This T cell receptor beta chain was sequenced in a study of shared clonotypes between healthy human individuals. Measured with immunoSEQ multiplex PCR; TCRdb has only the in-frame clones, and not every one. The table includes more than 2,000,000 clones, approximately 92% detected once. V gave up 2 bases and J gave up 5 bases, with 9 bases separating them. In germline, CDR1 is GTSNPN, CDR2 SVGIG (reference sequence). CDR3 length: 12 residues. Sequenced material: naive CD4+ T cells sorted from blood. Subset specified: CD45RA+ positively selected. J is TRBJ2-5 and V is TRBV30; D ambiguous. This receptor was obtained from a man between 18 and 29 years old in good health. The DNA of the CDR3 is TGTGCCTGGAGTACGAATACGGAGACCCAGTACTTC. Amino acid sequence: CAWSTNTETQYF.